These 4 T cell receptor beta chains originate from one sample sequenced in a study of cytomegalovirus exposure and HLA in healthy donors. 13 Jbeta primers and 60 Vbeta primers were used for the PCR. Generated by immunoSEQ multiplex PCR, the TCRdb table keeps only in-frame clones and is missing some. The listing records 100,000 to 150,000 clones. The material sequenced was PBMCs. These receptors were obtained from a man aged 18 to 35 in good health and CMV-seronegative.

The chain recombines TRBV9 with TRBJ2-5, with 8 nucleotides matching TRBD2. The CDR3 has 18 residues. Germline values: CDR1 SGDLS, CDR2 YYNGEE. Trimming took 0 bases from V and 7 from J; bases not matched to a gene: 17. The CDR3 loop is CASSVAGAAGGALSTQYF. CDR3 in DNA: TGTGCCAGCAGCGTAGCTGGTGCAGCCGGGGGGGCACTATCGACCCAGTACTTC.

Points on this clone: One end of the junction varies from germline; a read error may be responsible. The identical CDR3 is also encoded by other nucleotide sequences in the sample. The chain has TRBV7-9 and TRBJ1-5; 10 bases match TRBD1. The CDR3 is made up of 16 amino acids. Germline loops: CDR1 SEHNR, CDR2 FQNEAQ (reference sequence). The CDR3 nucleotides are TGTGCTAGCAGTCGACAGGGGGCGAATGGCAATCAGCCCCAGCATTTT. Protein: CASSRQGANGNQPQHF.

V gene TRBV11-3 combines with J gene TRBJ2-1; maybe TRBD1 (5 bases). CDR3 length: 15 amino acids. Per germline, CDR1 SGHNT and CDR2 YENEEA. Trimming pared 5 bases from V and 3 bases from J, leaving 14 bases between. The DNA of the CDR3 is TGTGCCAGCAGCCCCCCTAGGGGTCTCTACAATGAGCAGTTCTTC. This sequence encodes CASSPPRGLYNEQFF.

The chain is built from TRBV25-1 and TRBJ2-1, with D possibly being TRBD2 (5 bases). Trimming left V 3 bases short and J 12 bases short, with 12 bases between. Germline CDR1 MGHDK, CDR2 SYGVNS. The CDR3 totals 12 residues. CDR3 DNA sequence: TGTGCCAGCAGTGACGAGGGCCCCGTGCAGTTCTTC. Translated, it gives CASSDEGPVQFF.